This entry is about one TCR beta chain. This CDR3 is 11 amino acids long. The trim removed 5 bases at V and 5 bases at J, leaving 3 bases unmatched. Germline lookup yields CDR1 DFQATT and CDR2 SNEGSKA (reference sequence). The protocol was immunoSEQ multiplex PCR, while the TCRdb copy is restricted to in-frame clones and leaves out a portion. The sample yields about 99,000 clones, just over 85% seen once. This sample was included in a study of blood T cell repertoires in COVID-19. The wider study: Sites across the United States, Italy and Spain contributed samples from acute and convalescent COVID-19.

What was sequenced was peripheral blood. The origin of this receptor is a woman aged 55-69 years in a cohort sampled during active or convalescent COVID-19. This chain uses TRBV20-1 with TRBJ2-7, with 7 bases that match TRBD1. The CDR3 bases are TGCAGTGCTGGGGACAGCAACGAGCAGTACTTC. This gives the protein CSAGDSNEQYF.